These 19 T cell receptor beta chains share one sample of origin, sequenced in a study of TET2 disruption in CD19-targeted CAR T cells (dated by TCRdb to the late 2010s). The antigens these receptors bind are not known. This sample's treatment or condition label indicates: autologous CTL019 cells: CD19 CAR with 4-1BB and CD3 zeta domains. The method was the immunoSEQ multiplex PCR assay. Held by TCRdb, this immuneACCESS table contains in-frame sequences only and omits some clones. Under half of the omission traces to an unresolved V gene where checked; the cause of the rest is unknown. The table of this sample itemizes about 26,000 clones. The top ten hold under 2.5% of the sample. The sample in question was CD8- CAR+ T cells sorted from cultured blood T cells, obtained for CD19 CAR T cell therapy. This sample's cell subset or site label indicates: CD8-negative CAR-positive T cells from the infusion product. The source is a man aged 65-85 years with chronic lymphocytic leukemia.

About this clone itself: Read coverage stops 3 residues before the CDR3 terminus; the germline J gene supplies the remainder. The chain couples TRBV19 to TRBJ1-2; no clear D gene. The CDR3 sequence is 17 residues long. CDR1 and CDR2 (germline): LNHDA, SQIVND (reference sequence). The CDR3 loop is CASSTITSGPSYNDYTF. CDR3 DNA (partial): TGTGCCAGTAGTACCATCACTAGCGGACCGTCCTACAATGAC.

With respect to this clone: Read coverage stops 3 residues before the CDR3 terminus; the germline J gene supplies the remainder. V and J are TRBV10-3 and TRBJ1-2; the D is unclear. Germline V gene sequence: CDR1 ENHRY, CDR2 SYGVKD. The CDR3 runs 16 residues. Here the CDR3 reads CAISLKATGSPYDYTF. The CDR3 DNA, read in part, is TGTGCCATCAGCCTAAAGGCCACCGGGTCGCCCTACGAC.

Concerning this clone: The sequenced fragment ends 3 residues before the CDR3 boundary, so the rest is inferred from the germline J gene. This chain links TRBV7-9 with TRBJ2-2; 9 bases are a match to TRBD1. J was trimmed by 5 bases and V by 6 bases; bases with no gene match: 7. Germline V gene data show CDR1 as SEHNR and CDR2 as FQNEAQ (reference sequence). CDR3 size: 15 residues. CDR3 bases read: TGTGCCAGCAGAGGGGACAGGGTAAAAACCGGGGAG. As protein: CASRGDRVKTGE. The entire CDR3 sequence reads CASRGDRVKTGELFF. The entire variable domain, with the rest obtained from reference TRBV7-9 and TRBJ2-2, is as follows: DTGVSQNPRHKITKRGQNVTFRCDPISEHNRLYWYRQTLGQGPEFLTYFQNEAQLEKSRLLSDRFSAERPKGSFSTLEIQRTEQGDSAMYLCASRGDRVKTGELFFGEGSRLTVL.

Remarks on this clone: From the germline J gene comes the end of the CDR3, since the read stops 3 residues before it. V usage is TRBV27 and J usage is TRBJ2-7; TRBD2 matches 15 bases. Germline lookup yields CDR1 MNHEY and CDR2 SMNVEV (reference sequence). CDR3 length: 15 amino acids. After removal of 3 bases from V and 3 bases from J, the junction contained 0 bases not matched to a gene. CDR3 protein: CASSLGLAGGYEQYF. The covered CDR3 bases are TGTGCCAGCAGTTTGGGACTAGCGGGGGGCTACGAG.

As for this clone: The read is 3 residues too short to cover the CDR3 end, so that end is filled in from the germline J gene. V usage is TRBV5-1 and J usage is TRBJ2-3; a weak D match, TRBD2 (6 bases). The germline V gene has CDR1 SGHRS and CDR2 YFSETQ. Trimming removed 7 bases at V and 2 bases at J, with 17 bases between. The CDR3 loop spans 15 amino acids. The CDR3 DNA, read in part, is TGCGCCAGCTCCCCCAGCGGGCAAATCACAGATACG. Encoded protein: CASSPSGQITDT. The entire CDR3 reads CASSPSGQITDTQYF. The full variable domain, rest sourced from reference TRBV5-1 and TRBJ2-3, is KAGVTQTPRYLIKTRGQQVTLSCSPISGHRSVSWYQQTPGQGLQFLFEYFSETQRNKGNFPGRFSGRQFSNSRSEMNVSTLELGDSALYLCASSPSGQITDTQYFGPGTRLTVL.

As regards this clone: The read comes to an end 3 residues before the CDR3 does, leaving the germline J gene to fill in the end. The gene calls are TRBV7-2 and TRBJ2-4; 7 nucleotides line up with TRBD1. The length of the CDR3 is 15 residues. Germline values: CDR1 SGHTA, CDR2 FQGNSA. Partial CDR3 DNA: TGTGCCAGCAGCCCGAATTCGGGACAGACCTATGGT. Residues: CASSPNSGQTYG. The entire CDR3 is CASSPNSGQTYGQYF.

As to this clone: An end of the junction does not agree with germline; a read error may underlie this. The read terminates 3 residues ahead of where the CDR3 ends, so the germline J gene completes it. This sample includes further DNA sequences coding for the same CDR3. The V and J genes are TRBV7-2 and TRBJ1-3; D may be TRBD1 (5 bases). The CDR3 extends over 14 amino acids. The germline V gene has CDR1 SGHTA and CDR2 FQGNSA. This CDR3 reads CASSPRGDGNTIYF. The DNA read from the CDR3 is TGTGCCAGCAGCCCGAGAGGGGATGGAAACACT.

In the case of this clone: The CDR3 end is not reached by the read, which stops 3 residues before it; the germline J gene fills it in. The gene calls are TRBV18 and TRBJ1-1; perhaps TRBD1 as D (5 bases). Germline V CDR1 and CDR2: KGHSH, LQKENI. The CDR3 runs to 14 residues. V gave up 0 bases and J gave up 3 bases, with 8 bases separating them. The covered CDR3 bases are TGTGCCAGCTCACCACCAGGGGATTACACTGAA. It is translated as CASSPPGDYTE. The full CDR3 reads CASSPPGDYTEAFF.

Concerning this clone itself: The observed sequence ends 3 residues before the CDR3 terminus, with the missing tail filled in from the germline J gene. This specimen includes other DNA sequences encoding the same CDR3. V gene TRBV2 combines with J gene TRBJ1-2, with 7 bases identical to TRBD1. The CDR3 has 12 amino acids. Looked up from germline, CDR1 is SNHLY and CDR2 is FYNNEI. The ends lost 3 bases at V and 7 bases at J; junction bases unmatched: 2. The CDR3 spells CASSETGFGYTF. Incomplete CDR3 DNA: TGTGCCAGCAGTGAGACAGGGTTTGGC.

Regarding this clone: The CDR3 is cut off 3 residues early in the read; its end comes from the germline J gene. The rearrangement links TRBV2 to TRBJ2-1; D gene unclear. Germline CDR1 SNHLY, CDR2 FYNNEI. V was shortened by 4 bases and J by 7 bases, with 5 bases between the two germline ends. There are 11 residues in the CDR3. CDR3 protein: CASSGLNEQFF. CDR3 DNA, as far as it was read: TGTGCCAGCAGTGGCCTAAATGAG.

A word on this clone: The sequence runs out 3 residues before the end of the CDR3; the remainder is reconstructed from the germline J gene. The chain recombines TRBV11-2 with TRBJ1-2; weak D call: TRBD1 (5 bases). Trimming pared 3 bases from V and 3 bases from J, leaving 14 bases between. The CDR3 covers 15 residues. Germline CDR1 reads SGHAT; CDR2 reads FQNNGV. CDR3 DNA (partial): TGTGCCAGCAGCTTGGGGAGGGGAGGGGACTATGGC. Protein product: CASSLGRGGDYG. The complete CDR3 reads CASSLGRGGDYGYTF.

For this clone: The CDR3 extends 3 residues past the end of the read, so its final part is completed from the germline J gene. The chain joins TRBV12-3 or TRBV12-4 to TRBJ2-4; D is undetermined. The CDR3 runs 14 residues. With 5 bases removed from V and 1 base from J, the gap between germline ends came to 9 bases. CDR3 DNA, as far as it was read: TGTGCCAGCAGTCCAGAAGGGGCCAAAAACATT. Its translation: CASSPEGAKNI. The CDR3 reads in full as CASSPEGAKNIQYF.

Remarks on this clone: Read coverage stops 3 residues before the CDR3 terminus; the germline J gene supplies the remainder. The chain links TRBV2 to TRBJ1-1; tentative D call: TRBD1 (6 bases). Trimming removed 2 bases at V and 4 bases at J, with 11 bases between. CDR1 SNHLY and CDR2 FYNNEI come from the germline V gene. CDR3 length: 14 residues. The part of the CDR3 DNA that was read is TGTGCCAGCAGTGAATCAGGGGTAGGCACTGAA. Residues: CASSESGVGTE. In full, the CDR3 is CASSESGVGTEAFF. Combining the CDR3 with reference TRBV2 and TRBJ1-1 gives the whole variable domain EPEVTQTPSHQVTQMGQEVILRCVPISNHLYFYWYRQILGQKVEFLVSFYNNEISEKSEIFDDQFSVERPDGSNFTLKIRSTKLEDSAMYFCASSESGVGTEAFFGQGTRLTVV.

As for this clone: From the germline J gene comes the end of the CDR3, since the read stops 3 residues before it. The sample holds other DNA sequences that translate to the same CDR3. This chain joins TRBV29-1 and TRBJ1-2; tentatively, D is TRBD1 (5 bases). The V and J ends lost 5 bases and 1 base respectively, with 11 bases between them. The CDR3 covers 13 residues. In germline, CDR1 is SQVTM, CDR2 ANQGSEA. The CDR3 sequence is CSVTKTDNYGYTF. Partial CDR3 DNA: TGCAGCGTTACTAAGACAGATAACTATGGC.

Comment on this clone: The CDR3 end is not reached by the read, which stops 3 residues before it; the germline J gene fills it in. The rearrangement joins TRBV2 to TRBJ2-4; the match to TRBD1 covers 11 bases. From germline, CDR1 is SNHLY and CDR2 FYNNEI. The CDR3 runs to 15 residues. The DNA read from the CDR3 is TGTGCCAGCAGTGACAGCGGACAGGGGGCAGGGGGT. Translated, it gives CASSDSGQGAGG. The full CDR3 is CASSDSGQGAGGQYF.

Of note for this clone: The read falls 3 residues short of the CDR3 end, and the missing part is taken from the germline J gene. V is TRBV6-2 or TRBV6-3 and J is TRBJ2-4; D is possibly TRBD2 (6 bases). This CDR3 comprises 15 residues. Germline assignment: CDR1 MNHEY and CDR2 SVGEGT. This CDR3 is CASSYGGTGKETQYF. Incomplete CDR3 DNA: TGTGCCAGCAGTTATGGTGGGACTGGAAAAGAGACT.

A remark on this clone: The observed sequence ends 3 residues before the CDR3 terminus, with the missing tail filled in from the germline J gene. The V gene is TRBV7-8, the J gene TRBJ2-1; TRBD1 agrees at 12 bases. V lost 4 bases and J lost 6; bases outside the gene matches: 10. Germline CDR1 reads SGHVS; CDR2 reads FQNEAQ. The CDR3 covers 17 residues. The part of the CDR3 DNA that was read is TGTGCCAGCAGCTCCAAATCCGGGACAGGGGGCATCAATGAG. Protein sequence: CASSSKSGTGGINE. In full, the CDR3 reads CASSSKSGTGGINEQFF.

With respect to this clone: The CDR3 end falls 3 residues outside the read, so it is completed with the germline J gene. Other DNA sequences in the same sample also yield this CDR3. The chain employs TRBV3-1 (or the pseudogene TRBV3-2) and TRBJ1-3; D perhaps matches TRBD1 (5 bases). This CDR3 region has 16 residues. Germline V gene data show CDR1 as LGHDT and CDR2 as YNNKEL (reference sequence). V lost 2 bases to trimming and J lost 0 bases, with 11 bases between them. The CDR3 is CASSQRQGISGNTIYF. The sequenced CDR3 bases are TGTGCCAGCAGCCAAAGGCAGGGCATCTCTGGAAACACC.

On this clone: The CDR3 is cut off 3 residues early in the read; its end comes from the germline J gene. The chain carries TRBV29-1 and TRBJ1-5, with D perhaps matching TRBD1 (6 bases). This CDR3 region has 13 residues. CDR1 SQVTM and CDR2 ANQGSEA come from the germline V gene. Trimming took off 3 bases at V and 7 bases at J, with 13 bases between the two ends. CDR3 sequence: CSVESGGGQPQHF. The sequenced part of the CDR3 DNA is TGCAGCGTTGAGTCTGGGGGCGGGCAGCCC. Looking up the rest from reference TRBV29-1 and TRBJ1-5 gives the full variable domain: SAVISQKPSRDICQRGTSLTIQCQVDSQVTMMFWYRQQPGQSLTLIATANQGSEATYESGFVIDKFPISRPNLTFSTLTVSNMSPEDSSIYLCSVESGGGQPQHFGDGTRLSIL.